This T cell receptor (beta chain) was sequenced during a study of shared clonotypes between healthy human individuals. Measured with immunoSEQ multiplex PCR; TCRdb has only the in-frame clones, and not every one. The repertoire holds approximately 1,500,000 clones, with roughly 96% as singletons. Naive CD45RA+ and memory CD45RA-negative subsets were split from CD4+ cells. Deletions cut 7 bases from V and 5 bases from J, with 20 bases between. The CDR3 sequence is 16 residues long. Germline V gene sequence: CDR1 MNHEY, CDR2 SMNVEV (reference sequence). The origin of this receptor is a man aged 30 to 39 in good health. The V gene is TRBV27, the J gene TRBJ2-2; perhaps TRBD1 as D (6 bases). Sequences were obtained from naive CD4+ T cells sorted from blood. Subset described: CD45RA+ positively selected. CDR3 DNA sequence: TGTGCCAGCACCCGGACAGCAACACATGAGACCGGGGAGCTGTTTTTT. It is translated as CASTRTATHETGELFF.